This T cell receptor (beta chain) is from a study of vaccination and CD4 T cells after COVID-19. Study background: Those taking part got two shots of either the BNT162b2 or the mRNA-1273 vaccine. Sampling that followed vaccination took place a median about 71 days after dose two, within a range of 14 to 241.

Described treatment: roughly 11-day PBMC culture with coronavirus spike peptide pools or control peptides (ViraFEST assay). CD4+ T cells of the unexposed donor were collected before the COVID-19 pandemic (2011-2018). The Oncomine TCR Beta short-read assay was applied to DNA of cultured CD4+ T cells. After culture, CD4+ T cells served as the source for genomic DNA extraction. TCRdb passed the PCR reads through MiXCR, listing each CDR3 protein once. This repertoire shows about 7,300 distinct CDR3 sequences, about two thirds found once; its top ten account for approximately 40%. Trimming left V 0 bases short and J 3 bases short, with 5 bases between. Germline assignment: CDR1 DFQATT and CDR2 SNEGSKA (reference sequence). This CDR3 comprises 13 residues. This clonotype was observed a handful of times. The antigen is unknown.

Sequencing used CD4+ T cells from blood, cultured in vitro. The clonotype originates from a human donor in good health. This chain uses TRBV20-1 with TRBJ2-2; D is undetermined. The CDR3 DNA sequence: TGCAGTGCTAGAGATCTCGACACCGGGGAGCTGTTTTTT. Translation: CSARDLDTGELFF.